This T cell receptor (beta chain) is from a study of blood T cells in healthy people across ages. Germline V gene sequence: CDR1 LGHNA, CDR2 YSLEER. This CDR3 contains 18 residues. Germline trimming cut 1 base from V and 7 bases from J; bases unmatched to any gene: 13. PCR was performed a second time for 7 to 11 cycles using a sample-barcoded 5' primer and a J-beta primer mix. Tags on each cDNA molecule came from a template-switch adaptor with 12 random nucleotides. TCRdb processed the 5' RACE reads anew with MiXCR; each CDR3 protein has one entry. The sample records some 780,000 distinct CDR3 sequences, around 50% being singletons. Turning to this clonotype: Its antigen is not identified.

Study-wide findings and caveats: A greater number of naive CD4+ cells and higher diversity distinguished long-lived donors from aged donors.

The V call is TRBV4-3, the J call TRBJ2-1, with TRBD2 matching 10 bases. The receptor was isolated from a man aged 35-49 years in good health. The sample taken for sequencing was blood. CDR3 nucleotides: TGCGCCAGCAGCCAAGCCCCCACCGGGACTAGCGACCCGAATGAGCAGTTCTTC. This encodes CASSQAPTGTSDPNEQFF.